A single sample gave rise to the 11 T cell receptor beta chains below, sequenced in a study of persistence of HIV-infected CD4 T cells. An overlapping HIV-1 Gag peptide pool stimulated these cells at 0.95 to 1 ug/peptide/mL. CD40L-negative CD69-negative CD45RO-high memory CD4+ T cells were sorted as populations depleted of antigen-responding cells. No antigen is known for these receptors. This was the immunoSEQ version 4 assay in survey mode. Clones were sequenced by immunoSEQ multiplex PCR, and TCRdb holds only the in-frame ones, with some missing. This sample has around 39,000 clones, with 80% to 85% found just once. The input for sequencing was cultured CD4+ T cells from PBMCs, taken from a patient who received antiretroviral therapy. All receptors come from an adult with HIV. The donor label of this sample is uncertain.

The chain carries TRBV6-6 and TRBJ1-3; D gene uncertain. This CDR3 is built from 14 residues. Germline assignment: CDR1 MNHNY and CDR2 SVGAGI (reference sequence). V lost 6 bases, J lost 0 bases, and 9 bases lay in between. For the CDR3, the DNA is TGTGCCAGCAGCCAACAAAGCTCTGGAAACACCATATATTTT. Translated: CASSQQSSGNTIYF.

This sequence joins TRBV19 and TRBJ1-1, with D possibly being TRBD1 (5 bases). CDR3 length: 16 amino acids. From germline, CDR1 is LNHDA and CDR2 SQIVND (reference sequence). Trimming shortened V by 6 bases and J by 3 bases, and 20 bases separated the two germline ends. The CDR3 sequence: CASRTRVGAGDTEAFF. CDR3 DNA sequence: TGTGCCAGTAGAACGAGGGTTGGGGCAGGTGACACTGAAGCTTTCTTT.

This clone appeared a few times. The chain joins TRBV4-2 to TRBJ2-2; TRBD1 is a possible D gene (6 bases). The germline V gene encodes CDR1 LGHNA and CDR2 YNFKEQ. The CDR3 is 14 residues long. V was clipped by 5 bases and J by 4 bases, with 11 bases between them. DNA for the CDR3: TGTGCCAGCAGCTATACAGGGACCACCGGGGAGCTGTTTTTT. Protein sequence: CASSYTGTTGELFF.

The chain employs TRBV29-1 and TRBJ2-1, with 10 bases lining up with TRBD2. From germline, CDR1 is SQVTM and CDR2 ANQGSEA. The V and J ends lost 4 bases and 11 bases, in that order; junction bases with no gene match: 5. The CDR3 has 12 residues. The CDR3 coding sequence is TGCAGCGTTGGGCTAGCGGGGGATAAGCAGTTCTTC. This encodes CSVGLAGDKQFF.

The chain couples TRBV21-1 to TRBJ2-7; whether TRBD1, the table's D call, matches the DNA was not checked. TRBV21-1 is a recognized pseudogene. The CDR3 runs 16 residues. DNA of the CDR3: TGTGCCAGCAGAAAAGGACAGGGGTTGGGAACCTACGAGCAGTACTTC. Translated: CASRKGQGLGTYEQYF.

The chain has TRBV5-8 and TRBJ2-3, with 8 bases lining up with TRBD1. Germline V lookup: CDR1 SGHTS, CDR2 YDEGEE. V shed 2 bases and J 2 bases; nucleotides not matched to a gene: 4. The CDR3 loop spans 15 amino acids. The CDR3 nucleotides are TGTGCCAGCAGCTTCCAGGACAGGGTCACAGATACGCAGTATTTT. Translation: CASSFQDRVTDTQYF.

The gene calls are TRBV2 and TRBJ2-3, with no clear D. Trimming stripped 5 bases from V and 2 bases from J, with 2 bases between. CDR1 and CDR2 from the germline V gene are SNHLY and FYNNEI. The CDR3 loop spans 11 amino acids. The CDR3 here is CASSPTDTQYF. DNA for the CDR3: TGTGCCAGCAGTCCCACAGATACGCAGTATTTT.

The chain couples TRBV7-9 to TRBJ2-5; TRBD1 matches 11 bases. The CDR3 runs 15 residues. V trimming: 4 bases; J trimming: 4 bases; junction bases outside the gene matches: 5. CDR1 and CDR2 (germline): SEHNR, FQNEAQ (reference sequence). As DNA, the CDR3 is TGTGCCAGCAGCTCCAGGACAGGGGGCGTAGAGACCCAGTACTTC. It specifies CASSSRTGGVETQYF. The variable domain in full, completed from reference TRBV7-9 and TRBJ2-5, reads DTGVSQNPRHKITKRGQNVTFRCDPISEHNRLYWYRQTLGQGPEFLTYFQNEAQLEKSRLLSDRFSAERPKGSFSTLEIQRTEQGDSAMYLCASSSRTGGVETQYFGPGTRLLVL.

The gene calls are TRBV6-1 and TRBJ2-2; TRBD1 aligns across 9 bases. V trimming: 6 bases; J trimming: 4 bases; junction bases outside the gene matches: 3. Germline assignment: CDR1 MNHNS and CDR2 SASEGT. This CDR3 spans 14 amino acids. CDR3 bases: TGTGCCAGCAGCTCGACAGGGGGCACCGGGGAGCTGTTTTTT. This codes for CASSSTGGTGELFF.

This chain connects TRBV7-3 to TRBJ2-1, with D possibly matching TRBD2 (7 bases). The CDR3 sequence is 16 residues long. Per the germline V gene, CDR1 is SGHTA and CDR2 is FQGTGA. The V gene lost 5 bases and the J gene lost 2 bases, with 16 bases spanning the gap. The DNA for the CDR3 is TGTGCCAGCAGCCCAATTCCCGGGGGGCCCTACAATGAGCAGTTCTTC. Translated, it gives CASSPIPGGPYNEQFF.

The chain links TRBV5-1 to TRBJ1-3; tentative D call: TRBD1 (5 bases). Trimming took 0 bases from V and 9 from J, leaving 13 bases between them. The germline V gene has CDR1 SGHRS and CDR2 YFSETQ. The CDR3 contains 14 residues. In nucleotides, the CDR3 is TGCGCCAGCAGCTTGGACACCCGGGGGGGCACCATATATTTT. Amino acid sequence: CASSLDTRGGTIYF.